The sequence of this TCR beta chain was determined in a study of early T cells in non-severe SARS-CoV-2 infection (TCRdb year 2021). Background for the entire study: Because TCR sequencing relied on bulk RNA taken from unsorted whole blood, pairing of alpha and beta chains was not possible. On the study overall, not on this receptor specifically: Matching against VDJdb was skewed toward anti-spike CD8 responses, likely underestimated virus-specific expansions, and missed private and CD4 specificities.

Libraries came from 5' RACE. Instrument used: NextSeq 500. In the TCR library protocol, unique molecular identifiers were attached to individual cDNA molecules to correct for PCR bias and sequencing error. Sequencing covered both TCR alpha and beta chains, and within each sample the abundances of alpha and beta sequences were tightly co-correlated. In the paper's pipeline: Decombinator V4 was used to annotate TCR sequences for V gene, J gene and CDR3. Expanded TCRs were defined as changing significantly between any two time points under a Poisson model with p below 0.0001. Abundances of TCRs were expressed as counts per million after normalisation to the total number of TCRs sequenced in each sample. A search of VDJdb, accessed on 1 November 2021, was run for TCRs annotated to CMV, EBV and SARS-CoV-2, with TCRs annotated for multiple antigens excluded. TCRdb itself trimmed the public reads at Q25 with fastp, ran MiXCR and retained productive beta chains. Entries that share a CDR3 protein sequence are merged under the most common genes and DNA. These V and J calls derive from TCRdb rather than the authors' analysis. The sample profile shows some 38,000 distinct CDR3 sequences; about 5.5% of them were found once. The top ten clones comprise 3.5% to 4.5% of the sample.

By share, this clonotype ranks as medium-sized (0.01 to 0.1%). This receptor's antigen is unknown. No much larger clonotype is one base removed from it; base qualities were not supplied. A case-control design nested within a healthcare worker cohort in London, UK, was used, with weekly nasopharyngeal swab PCR tests and blood sampling performed. Healthcare workers were recruited during the week of the UK lockdown, between 23 and 31 March 2020, and followed weekly for up to 16 weeks. The receptor comes from an adult who was a healthcare worker with PCR-confirmed SARS-CoV-2 infection or an uninfected control (not recorded which). The source material was whole blood, sampled at baseline.

The DNA reads TGCGCCAGCAGCCAAGAGGGACTAGCGCGCGAGCAGTACTTC. Translated, this gives CASSQEGLAREQYF. The V gene is TRBV4-1 and the J gene is TRBJ2-7, with 10 bases matching TRBD2. Inclusive of the bounding cysteine and phenylalanine, the CDR3 is 14 residues long. Only the CDR3 part of the read is kept: 42 bases, read in frame from the first base. As encoded in the germline V gene, CDR1 is MGHRA while CDR2 is YSYEKL. Clipping removes 0 bases from V and 6 bases from J, with 2 as the unmatched junction base count.